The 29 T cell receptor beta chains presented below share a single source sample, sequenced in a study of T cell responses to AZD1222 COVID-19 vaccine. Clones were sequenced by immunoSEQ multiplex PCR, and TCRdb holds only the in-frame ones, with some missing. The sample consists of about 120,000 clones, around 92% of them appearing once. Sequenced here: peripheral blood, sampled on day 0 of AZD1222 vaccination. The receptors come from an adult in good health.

CDR3 amino acids: CASSEGGTDTQYF. The CDR3, as DNA: TGCGCCAGCAGCGAGGGCGGCACAGATACGCAGTATTTT. The chain links TRBV5-1 to TRBJ2-3; D possibly corresponds to TRBD2 (5 bases). The CDR3 has 13 amino acids. Germline-derived CDR1 and CDR2 are SGHRS and YFSETQ. Trimming cost V 4 bases and J 1 base, with 7 bases left between them.

DNA of the CDR3: TGTGCCAGCAGTCAGGGACCGCCCTATGGCTACACCTTC. It is translated as CASSQGPPYGYTF. The rearrangement links TRBV9 to TRBJ1-2, with a possible D match to TRBD1 (5 bases). The V gene's germline CDR1 is SGDLS and CDR2 YYNGEE. The CDR3 totals 13 residues. The V gene lost 5 bases and the J gene lost 4 bases, with 12 bases spanning the gap.

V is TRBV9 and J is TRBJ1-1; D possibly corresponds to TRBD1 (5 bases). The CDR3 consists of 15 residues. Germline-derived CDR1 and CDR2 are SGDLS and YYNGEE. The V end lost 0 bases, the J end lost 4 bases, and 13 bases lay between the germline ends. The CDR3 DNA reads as TGTGCCAGCAGCGTAGATGGGGGGTGGGGCACTGAAGCTTTCTTT. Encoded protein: CASSVDGGWGTEAFF.

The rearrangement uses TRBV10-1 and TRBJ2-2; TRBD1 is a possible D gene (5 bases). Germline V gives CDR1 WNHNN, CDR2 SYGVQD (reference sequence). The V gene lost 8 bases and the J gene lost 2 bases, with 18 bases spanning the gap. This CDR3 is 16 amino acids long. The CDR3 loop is CASAPLRTTNTGELFF. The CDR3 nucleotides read TGCGCCAGCGCTCCCCTCCGGACAACTAACACCGGGGAGCTGTTTTTT.

Here the CDR3 reads CASSYGQGLGNSPLHF. In DNA, the CDR3 is TGTGCCAGCAGTTACGGTCAGGGGCTAGGAAATTCACCCCTCCACTTT. The rearrangement uses TRBV6-5 and TRBJ1-6; tentative D call: TRBD1 (6 bases). The CDR3 loop spans 16 amino acids. Trimming removed 2 bases at V and 7 bases at J, with 15 bases between. Looked up from germline, CDR1 is MNHEY and CDR2 is SVGAGI.

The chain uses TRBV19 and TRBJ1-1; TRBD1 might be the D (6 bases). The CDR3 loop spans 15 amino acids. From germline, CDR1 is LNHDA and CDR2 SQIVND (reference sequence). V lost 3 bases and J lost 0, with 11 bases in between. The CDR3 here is CASSIRQVMNTEAFF. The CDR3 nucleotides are TGTGCCAGTAGTATTAGACAGGTAATGAACACTGAAGCTTTCTTT.

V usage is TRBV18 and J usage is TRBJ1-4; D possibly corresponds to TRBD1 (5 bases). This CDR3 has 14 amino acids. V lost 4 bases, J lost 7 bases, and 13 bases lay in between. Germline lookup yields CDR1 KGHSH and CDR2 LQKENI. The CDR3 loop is CASSRPGAAEKLFF. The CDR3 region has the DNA TGTGCCAGCTCACGACCCGGGGCGGCTGAAAAACTGTTTTTT.

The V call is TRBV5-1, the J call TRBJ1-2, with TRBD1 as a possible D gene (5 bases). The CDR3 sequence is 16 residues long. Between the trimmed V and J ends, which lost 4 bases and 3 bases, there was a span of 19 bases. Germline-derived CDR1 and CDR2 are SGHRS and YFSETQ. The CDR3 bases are TGCGCCAGCAGCCTTCGACATTCGGTGGGGGACTATGGCTACACCTTC. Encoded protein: CASSLRHSVGDYGYTF.

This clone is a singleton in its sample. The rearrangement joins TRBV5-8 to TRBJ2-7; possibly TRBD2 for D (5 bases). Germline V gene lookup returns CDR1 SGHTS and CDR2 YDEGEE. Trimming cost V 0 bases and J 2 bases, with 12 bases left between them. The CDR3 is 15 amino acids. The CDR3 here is CASSLDAGGTYEQYF. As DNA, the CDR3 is TGTGCCAGCAGCTTGGATGCAGGAGGAACCTACGAGCAGTACTTC. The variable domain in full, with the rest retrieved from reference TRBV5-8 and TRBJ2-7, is EAGVTQSPTHLIKTRGQQATLRCSPISGHTSVYWYQQALGLGLQFLLWYDEGEERNRGNFPPRFSGRQFPNYSSELNVNALELEDSALYLCASSLDAGGTYEQYFGPGTRLTVT.

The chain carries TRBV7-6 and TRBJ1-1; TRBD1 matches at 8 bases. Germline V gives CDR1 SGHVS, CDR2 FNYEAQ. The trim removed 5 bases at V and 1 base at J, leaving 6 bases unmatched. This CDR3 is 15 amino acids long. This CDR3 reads CASSRPDRANTEAFF. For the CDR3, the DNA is TGTGCCAGCAGCCGTCCGGACAGGGCGAACACTGAAGCTTTCTTT. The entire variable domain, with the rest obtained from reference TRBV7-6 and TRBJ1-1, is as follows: GAGVSQSPRYKVTKRGQDVALRCDPISGHVSLYWYRQALGQGPEFLTYFNYEAQQDKSGLPNDRFSAERPEGSISTLTIQRTEQRDSAMYRCASSRPDRANTEAFFGQGTRLTVV.

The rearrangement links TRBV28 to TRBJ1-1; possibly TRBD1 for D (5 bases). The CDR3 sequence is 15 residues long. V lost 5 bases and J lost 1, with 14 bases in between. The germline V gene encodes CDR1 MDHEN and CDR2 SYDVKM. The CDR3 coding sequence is TGTGCCAGCAGTAAAGTCGGGACTGCGAACACTGAAGCTTTCTTT. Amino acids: CASSKVGTANTEAFF.

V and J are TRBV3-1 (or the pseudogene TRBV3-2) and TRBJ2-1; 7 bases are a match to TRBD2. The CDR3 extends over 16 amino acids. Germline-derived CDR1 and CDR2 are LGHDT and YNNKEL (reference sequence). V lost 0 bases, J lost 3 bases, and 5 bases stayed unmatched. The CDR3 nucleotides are TGTGCCAGCAGCCAAGAAAGCGGGGACTACTACAATGAGCAGTTCTTC. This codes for CASSQESGDYYNEQFF.

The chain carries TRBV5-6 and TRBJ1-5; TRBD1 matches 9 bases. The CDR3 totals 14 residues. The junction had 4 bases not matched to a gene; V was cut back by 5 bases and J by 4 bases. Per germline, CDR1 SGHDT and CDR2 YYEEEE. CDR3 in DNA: TGTGCCAGCAGTGCTGGACAGGGGAATCAGCCCCAGCATTTT. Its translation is CASSAGQGNQPQHF.

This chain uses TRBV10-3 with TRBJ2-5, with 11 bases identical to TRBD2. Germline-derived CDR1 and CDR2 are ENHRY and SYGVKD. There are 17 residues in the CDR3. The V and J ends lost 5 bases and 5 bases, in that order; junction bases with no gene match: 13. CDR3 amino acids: CAISTGLAGGTQETQYF. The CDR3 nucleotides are TGTGCCATCAGTACAGGGCTAGCGGGGGGAACACAGGAGACCCAGTACTTC.

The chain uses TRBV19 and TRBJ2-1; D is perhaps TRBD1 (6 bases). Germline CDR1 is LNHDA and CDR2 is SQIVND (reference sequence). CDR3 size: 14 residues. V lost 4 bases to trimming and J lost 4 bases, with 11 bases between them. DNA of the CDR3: TGTGCCAGTAGTAGGAGACAGGATTACAATGAGCAGTTCTTC. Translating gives CASSRRQDYNEQFF.

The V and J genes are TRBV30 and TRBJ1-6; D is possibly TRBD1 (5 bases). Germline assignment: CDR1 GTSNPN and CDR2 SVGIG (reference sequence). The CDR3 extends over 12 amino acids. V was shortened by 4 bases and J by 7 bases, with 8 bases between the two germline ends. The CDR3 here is CAWNRGNSPLHF. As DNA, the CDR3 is TGTGCCTGGAACCGGGGGAATTCACCCCTCCACTTT.

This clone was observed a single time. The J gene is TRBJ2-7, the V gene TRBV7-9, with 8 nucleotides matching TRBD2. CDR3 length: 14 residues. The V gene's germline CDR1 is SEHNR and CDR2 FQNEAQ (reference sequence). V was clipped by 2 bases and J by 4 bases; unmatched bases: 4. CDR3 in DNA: TGTGCCAGCAGCTTAAGCGGGAGAAGGTACGAGCAGTACTTC. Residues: CASSLSGRRYEQYF.

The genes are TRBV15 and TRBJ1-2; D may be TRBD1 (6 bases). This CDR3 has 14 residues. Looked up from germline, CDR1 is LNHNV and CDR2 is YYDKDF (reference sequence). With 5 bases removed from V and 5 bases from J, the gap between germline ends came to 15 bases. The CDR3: CATSLGGYKYGYTF. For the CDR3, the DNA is TGTGCCACCAGCTTGGGGGGCTACAAATATGGCTACACCTTC.

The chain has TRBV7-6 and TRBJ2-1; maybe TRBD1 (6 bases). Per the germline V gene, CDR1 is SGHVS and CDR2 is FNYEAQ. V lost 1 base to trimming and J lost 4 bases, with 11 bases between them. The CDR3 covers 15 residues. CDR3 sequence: CASSLVERGYNEQFF. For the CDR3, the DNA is TGTGCCAGCAGCTTAGTTGAGAGGGGGTACAATGAGCAGTTCTTC.

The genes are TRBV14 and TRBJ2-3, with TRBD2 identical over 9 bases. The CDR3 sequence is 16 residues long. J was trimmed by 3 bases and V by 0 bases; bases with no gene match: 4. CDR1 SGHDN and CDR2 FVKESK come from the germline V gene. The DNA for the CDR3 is TGTGCCAGCAGCCAAGAAATGGGACTAGCTACAGATACGCAGTATTTT. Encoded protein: CASSQEMGLATDTQYF.

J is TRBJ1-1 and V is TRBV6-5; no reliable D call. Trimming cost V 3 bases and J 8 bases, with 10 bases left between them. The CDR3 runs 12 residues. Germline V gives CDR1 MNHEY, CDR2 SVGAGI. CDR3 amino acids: CASSYNVGEAFF. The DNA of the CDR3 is TGTGCCAGCAGTTATAATGTAGGGGAAGCTTTCTTT.

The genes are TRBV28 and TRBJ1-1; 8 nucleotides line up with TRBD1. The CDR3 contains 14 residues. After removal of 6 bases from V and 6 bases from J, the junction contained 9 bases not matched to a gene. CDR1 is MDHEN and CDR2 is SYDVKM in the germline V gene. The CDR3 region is CASRTPGQVAEAFF. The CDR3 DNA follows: TGTGCCAGCAGAACTCCGGGACAGGTAGCTGAAGCTTTCTTT.

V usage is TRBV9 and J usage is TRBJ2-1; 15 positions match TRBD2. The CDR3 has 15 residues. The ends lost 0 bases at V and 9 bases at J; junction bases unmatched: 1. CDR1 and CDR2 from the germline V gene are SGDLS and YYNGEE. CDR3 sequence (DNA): TGTGCCAGCAGCGTAGAGGGACTAGCGGGAGGTGAGCAGTTCTTC. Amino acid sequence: CASSVEGLAGGEQFF.

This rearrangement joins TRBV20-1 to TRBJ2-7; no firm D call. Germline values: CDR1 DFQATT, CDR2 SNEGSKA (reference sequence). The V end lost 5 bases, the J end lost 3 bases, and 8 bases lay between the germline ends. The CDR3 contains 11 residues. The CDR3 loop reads CSAQENYEQYF. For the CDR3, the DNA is TGCAGTGCTCAAGAAAACTACGAGCAGTACTTC.

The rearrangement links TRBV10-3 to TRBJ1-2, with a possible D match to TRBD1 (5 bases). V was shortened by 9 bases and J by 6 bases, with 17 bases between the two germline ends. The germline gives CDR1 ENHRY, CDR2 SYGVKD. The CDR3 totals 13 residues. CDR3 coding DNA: TGTGCCATAAGGGGCAGGGAGGAGCATGGCTACACCTTC. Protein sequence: CAIRGREEHGYTF.

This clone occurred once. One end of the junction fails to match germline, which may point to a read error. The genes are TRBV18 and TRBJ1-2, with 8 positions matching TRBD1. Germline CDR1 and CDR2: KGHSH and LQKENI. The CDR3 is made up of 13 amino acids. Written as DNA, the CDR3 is TGTGCCAGCTCCGTGGACAGGGAATCTAGCCGTAACTTC. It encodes CASSVDRESSRNF.

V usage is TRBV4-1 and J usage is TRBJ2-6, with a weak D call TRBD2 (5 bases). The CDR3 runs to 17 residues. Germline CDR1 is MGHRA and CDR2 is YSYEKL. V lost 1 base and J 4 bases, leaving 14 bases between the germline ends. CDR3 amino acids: CASSQGRGKSGANVLTF. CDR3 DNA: TGCGCCAGCAGCCAAGGCAGAGGGAAGTCAGGGGCCAACGTCCTGACTTTC.

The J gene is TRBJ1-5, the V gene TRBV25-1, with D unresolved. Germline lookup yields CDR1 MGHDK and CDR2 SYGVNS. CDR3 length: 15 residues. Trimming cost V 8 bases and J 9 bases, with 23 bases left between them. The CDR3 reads CASVPPARTLRPQHF. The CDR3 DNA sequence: TGTGCCAGCGTCCCTCCGGCCAGAACCCTTCGGCCCCAGCATTTT.

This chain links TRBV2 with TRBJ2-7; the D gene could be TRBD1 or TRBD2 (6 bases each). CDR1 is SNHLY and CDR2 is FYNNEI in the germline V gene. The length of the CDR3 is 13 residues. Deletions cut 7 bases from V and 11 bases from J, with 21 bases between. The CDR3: CASIPGEGGREYF. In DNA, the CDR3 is TGTGCCAGCATTCCAGGTGAGGGGGGCCGAGAGTACTTC.